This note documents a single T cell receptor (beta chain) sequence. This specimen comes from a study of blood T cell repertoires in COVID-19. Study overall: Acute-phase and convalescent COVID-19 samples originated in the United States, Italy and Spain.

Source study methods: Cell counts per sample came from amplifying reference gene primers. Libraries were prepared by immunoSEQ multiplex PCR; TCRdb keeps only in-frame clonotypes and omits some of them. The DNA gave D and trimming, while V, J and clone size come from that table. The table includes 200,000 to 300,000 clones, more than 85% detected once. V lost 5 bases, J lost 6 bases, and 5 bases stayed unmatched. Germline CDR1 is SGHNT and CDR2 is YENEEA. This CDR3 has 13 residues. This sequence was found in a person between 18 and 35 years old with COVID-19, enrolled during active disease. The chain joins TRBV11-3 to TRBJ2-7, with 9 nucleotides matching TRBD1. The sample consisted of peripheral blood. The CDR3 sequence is CASSTGTGTEQYF. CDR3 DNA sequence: TGTGCCAGCAGCACCGGGACAGGGACCGAGCAGTACTTC.